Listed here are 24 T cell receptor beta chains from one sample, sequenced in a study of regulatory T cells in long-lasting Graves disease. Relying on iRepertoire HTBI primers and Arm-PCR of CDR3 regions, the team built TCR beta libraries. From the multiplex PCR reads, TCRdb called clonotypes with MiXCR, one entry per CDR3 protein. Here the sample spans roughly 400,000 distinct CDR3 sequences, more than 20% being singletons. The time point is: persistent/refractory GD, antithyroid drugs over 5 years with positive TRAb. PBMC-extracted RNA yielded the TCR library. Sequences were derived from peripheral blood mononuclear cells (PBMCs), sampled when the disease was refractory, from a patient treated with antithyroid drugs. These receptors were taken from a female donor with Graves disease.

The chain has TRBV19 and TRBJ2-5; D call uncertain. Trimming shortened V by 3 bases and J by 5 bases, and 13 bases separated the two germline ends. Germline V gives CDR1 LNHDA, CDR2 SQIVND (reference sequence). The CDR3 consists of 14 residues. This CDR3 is CASSIGGLGETQYF. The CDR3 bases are TGTGCCAGTAGTATCGGTGGCCTCGGGGAGACCCAGTACTTC.

The CDR3 DNA sequence: TGTGCCAGCAGCTTAGCGGATGGGGGACAGGGGCGCGAGCAGTACTTC. It is translated as CASSLADGGQGREQYF. V and J are TRBV7-9 and TRBJ2-7, with TRBD1 matching over 10 bases. CDR1 and CDR2 from the germline V gene are SEHNR and FQNEAQ (reference sequence). J was trimmed by 6 bases and V by 0 bases; bases with no gene match: 8. The length of the CDR3 is 16 residues.

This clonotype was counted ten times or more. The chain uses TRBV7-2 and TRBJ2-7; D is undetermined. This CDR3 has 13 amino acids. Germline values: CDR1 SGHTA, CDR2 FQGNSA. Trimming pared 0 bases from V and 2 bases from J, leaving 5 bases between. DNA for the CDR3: TGTGCCAGCAGCTTAGCCCCAGCCTACGAGCAGTACTTC. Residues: CASSLAPAYEQYF.

The CDR3 sequence is CASSQVLAENTGELFF. The CDR3 DNA follows: TGCGCCAGCAGCCAAGTTCTAGCGGAGAACACCGGGGAGCTGTTTTTT. J is TRBJ2-2 and V is TRBV4-3; 7 nucleotides align to TRBD2. This CDR3 has 16 residues. In germline, CDR1 is LGHNA, CDR2 YSLEER. V gave up 1 base and J gave up 1 base; unmatched junction bases: 3.

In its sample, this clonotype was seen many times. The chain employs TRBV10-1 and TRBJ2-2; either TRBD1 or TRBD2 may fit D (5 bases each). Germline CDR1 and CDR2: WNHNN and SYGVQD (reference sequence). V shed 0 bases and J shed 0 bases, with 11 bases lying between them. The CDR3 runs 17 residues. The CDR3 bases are TGCGCCAGCAGTGAGTCATTAGGGGACGCGAACACCGGGGAGCTGTTTTTT. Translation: CASSESLGDANTGELFF.

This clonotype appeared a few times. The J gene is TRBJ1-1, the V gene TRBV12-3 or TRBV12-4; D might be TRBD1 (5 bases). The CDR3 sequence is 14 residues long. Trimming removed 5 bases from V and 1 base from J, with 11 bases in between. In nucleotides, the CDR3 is TGTGCCAGCAGTCCTCGACAGCGGAACACTGAAGCTTTCTTT. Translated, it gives CASSPRQRNTEAFF.

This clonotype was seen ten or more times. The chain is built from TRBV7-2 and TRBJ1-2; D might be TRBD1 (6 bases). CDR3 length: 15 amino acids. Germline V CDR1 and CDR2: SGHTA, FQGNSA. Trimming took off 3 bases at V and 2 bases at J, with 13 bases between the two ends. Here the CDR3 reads CASSLRQDGNYGYTF. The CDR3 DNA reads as TGTGCCAGCAGCTTGAGACAGGATGGCAACTATGGCTACACCTTC.

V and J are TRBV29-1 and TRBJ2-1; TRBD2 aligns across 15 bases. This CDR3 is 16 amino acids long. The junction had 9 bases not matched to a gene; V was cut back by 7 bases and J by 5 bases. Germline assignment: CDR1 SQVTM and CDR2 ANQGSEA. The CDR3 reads CSAGLAGGPPHNEQFF. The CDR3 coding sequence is TGCAGCGCAGGACTAGCGGGAGGGCCACCCCACAATGAGCAGTTCTTC.

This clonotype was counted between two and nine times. The CDR3 DNA reads TGCAGTGCTTGGACTCGCGGTGAAGGAGACACCTACGAGCAGTACTTC. The encoded protein is CSAWTRGEGDTYEQYF. The chain couples TRBV20-1 to TRBJ2-7; tentatively, D is TRBD2 (5 bases). The CDR3 contains 16 residues. The V gene's germline CDR1 is DFQATT and CDR2 SNEGSKA (reference sequence). Trimming stripped 5 bases from V and 2 bases from J, with 22 bases between.

The CDR3 DNA reads TGTGCCAGCAGCTTATGGGGGCCCAATGAGCAGTTCTTC. Translation gives CASSLWGPNEQFF. The chain links TRBV7-9 to TRBJ2-1; D is possibly TRBD1 (6 bases). Germline V lookup: CDR1 SEHNR, CDR2 FQNEAQ (reference sequence). The V end lost 2 bases, the J end lost 6 bases, and 8 bases lay between the germline ends. The CDR3 is made up of 13 amino acids.

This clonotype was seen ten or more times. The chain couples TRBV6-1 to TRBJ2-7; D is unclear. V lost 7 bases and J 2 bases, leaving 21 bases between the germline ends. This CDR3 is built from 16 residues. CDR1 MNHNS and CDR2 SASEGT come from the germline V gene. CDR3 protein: CASIPKGGQWAYEQYF. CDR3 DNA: TGTGCCAGCATCCCCAAGGGCGGCCAATGGGCCTACGAGCAGTACTTC.

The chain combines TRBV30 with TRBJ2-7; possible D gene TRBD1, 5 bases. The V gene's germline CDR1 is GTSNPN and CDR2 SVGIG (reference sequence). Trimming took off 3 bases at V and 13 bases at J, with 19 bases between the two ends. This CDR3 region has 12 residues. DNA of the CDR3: TGTGCCTGGAGACCTACCGGGCAGGGTTATTACTTC. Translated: CAWRPTGQGYYF.

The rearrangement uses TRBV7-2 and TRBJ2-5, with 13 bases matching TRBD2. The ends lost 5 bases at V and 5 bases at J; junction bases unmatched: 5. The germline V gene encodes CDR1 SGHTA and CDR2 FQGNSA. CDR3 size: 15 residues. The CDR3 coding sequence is TGTGCCAGCAGCCCTATACTAGCGGGAGGGGAGACCCAGTACTTC. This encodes CASSPILAGGETQYF. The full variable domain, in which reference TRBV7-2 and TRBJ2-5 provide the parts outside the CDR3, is GAGVSQSPSNKVTEKGKDVELRCDPISGHTALYWYRQSLGQGLEFLIYFQGNSAPDKSGLPSDRFSAERTGGSVSTLTIQRTQQEDSAVYLCASSPILAGGETQYFGPGTRLLVL.

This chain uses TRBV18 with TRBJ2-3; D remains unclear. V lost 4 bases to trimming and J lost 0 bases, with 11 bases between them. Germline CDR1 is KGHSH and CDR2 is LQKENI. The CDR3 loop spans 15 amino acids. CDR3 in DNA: TGTGCCAGCTCACTAGAATACACCAGCACAGATACGCAGTATTTT. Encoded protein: CASSLEYTSTDTQYF.

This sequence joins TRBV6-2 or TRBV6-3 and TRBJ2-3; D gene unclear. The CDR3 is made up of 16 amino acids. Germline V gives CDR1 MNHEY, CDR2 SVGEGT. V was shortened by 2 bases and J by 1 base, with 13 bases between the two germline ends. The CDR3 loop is CASSYRPFNGTDTQYF. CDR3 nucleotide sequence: TGTGCCAGCAGTTACCGACCGTTTAATGGCACAGATACGCAGTATTTT.

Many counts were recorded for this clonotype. CDR3 region: CASSLSEDTNYGYTF. In DNA form, the CDR3 reads TGTGCCAGCAGTTTATCCGAGGACACCAACTATGGCTACACCTTC. This chain uses TRBV27 with TRBJ1-2; D is possibly TRBD1 (5 bases). The CDR3 runs to 15 residues. Germline V lookup: CDR1 MNHEY, CDR2 SMNVEV (reference sequence). The V end was cut by 0 bases, the J end by 2 bases, with 10 bases between.

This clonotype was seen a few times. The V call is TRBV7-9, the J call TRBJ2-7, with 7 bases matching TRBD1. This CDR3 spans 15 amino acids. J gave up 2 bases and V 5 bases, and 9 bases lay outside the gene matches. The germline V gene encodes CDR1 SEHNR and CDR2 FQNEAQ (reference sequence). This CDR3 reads CASSDDRAGPYEQYF. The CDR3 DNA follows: TGTGCCAGCAGCGACGACAGGGCTGGCCCCTACGAGCAGTACTTC.

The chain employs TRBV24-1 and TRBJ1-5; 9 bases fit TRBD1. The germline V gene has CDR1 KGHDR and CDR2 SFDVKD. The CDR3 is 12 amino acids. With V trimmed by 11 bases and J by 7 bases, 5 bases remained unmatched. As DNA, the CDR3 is TGTGCCATACAGGGGGCAGGCCAGCCCCAGCATTTT. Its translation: CAIQGAGQPQHF.

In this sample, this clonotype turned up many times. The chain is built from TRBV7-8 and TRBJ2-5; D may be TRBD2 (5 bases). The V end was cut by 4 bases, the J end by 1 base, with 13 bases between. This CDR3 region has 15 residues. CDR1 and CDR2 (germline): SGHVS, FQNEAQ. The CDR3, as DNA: TGTGCCAGCAGCTACTCAGGACTGCTCCAAGAGACCCAGTACTTC. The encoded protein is CASSYSGLLQETQYF.

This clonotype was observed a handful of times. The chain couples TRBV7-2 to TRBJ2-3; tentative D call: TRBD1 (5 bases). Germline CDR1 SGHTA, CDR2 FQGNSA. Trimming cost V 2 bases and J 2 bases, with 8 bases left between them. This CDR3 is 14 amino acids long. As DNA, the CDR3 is TGTGCCAGCAGCTTAAGGGGCCACACAGATACGCAGTATTTT. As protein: CASSLRGHTDTQYF.

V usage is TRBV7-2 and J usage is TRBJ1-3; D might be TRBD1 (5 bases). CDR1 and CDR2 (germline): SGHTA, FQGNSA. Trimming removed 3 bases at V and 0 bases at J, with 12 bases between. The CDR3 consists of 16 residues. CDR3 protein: CASSFLGGGSGNTIYF. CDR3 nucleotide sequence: TGTGCCAGCAGCTTTCTCGGGGGAGGCTCTGGAAACACCATATATTTT.

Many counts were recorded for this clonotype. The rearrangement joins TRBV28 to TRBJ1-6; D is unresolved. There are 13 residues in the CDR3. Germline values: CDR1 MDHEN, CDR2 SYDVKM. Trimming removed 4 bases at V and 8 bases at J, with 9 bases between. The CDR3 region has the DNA TGTGCCAGCAGTTGGCATGGGGATTCACCCCTCCACTTT. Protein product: CASSWHGDSPLHF.

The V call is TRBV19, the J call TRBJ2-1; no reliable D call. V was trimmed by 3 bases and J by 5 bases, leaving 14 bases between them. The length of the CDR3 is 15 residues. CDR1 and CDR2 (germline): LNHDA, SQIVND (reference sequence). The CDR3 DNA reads TGTGCCAGTAGTATGGTTTCTGCCCCGAACAATGAGCAGTTCTTC. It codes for CASSMVSAPNNEQFF.

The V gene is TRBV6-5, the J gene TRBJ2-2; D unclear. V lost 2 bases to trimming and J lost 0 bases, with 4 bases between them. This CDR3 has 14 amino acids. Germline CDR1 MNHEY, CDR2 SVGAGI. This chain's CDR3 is CASSYQPNTGELFF. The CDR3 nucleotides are TGTGCCAGCAGTTACCAGCCGAACACCGGGGAGCTGTTTTTT.